This T cell receptor (beta chain) was found in a study of blood T cell repertoires in COVID-19. Study-wide context: T cells, B-cell-depleted T cells, or PBMCs provided the cDNA or gDNA that served as material.

Donors were grouped by their self-reported clinical history. Each recovered donor of Cohort 3 presented with two negative PCRs, clearance, or symptom resolution. TCRdb's copy holds only in-frame clones and misses some; the assay was immunoSEQ multiplex PCR. This sample carries fewer than 450,000 clones, 88% of them seen once, and the ten largest clones take less than 1.5%. The CDR3 extends over 11 amino acids. The V gene's germline CDR1 is MNHEY and CDR2 SVGEGT. Deletions cut 6 bases from V and 2 bases from J, with 5 bases between. Material for sequencing was PBMCs or T cells enriched from blood (not recorded which). The gene calls are TRBV6-2 or TRBV6-3 and TRBJ2-7; no definite D call. The sequence was obtained from a woman aged 18-30 years who had recovered from COVID-19. The CDR3 region has the DNA TGTGCCAGCAGCCTAACCTACGAGCAGTACTTC. It yields the protein CASSLTYEQYF.